What follows are 13 T cell receptor beta chains derived from one specimen sequenced in a study of OX40 agonist ivuxolimab in advanced cancers. The assay was immunoSEQ multiplex PCR, and TCRdb's table has in-frame clones only and misses some. This sample yields about 100,000 clones, of which around nine tenths are seen a single time; 1.5% to 2% belongs to the top ten. Sequencing was performed on CD4+ or CD8+ T cells sorted from blood, taken in a trial of the OX40 agonist ivuxolimab. The receptor source for this set is an adult with an advanced solid tumor such as melanoma, head and neck, liver or kidney cancer.

The chain joins TRBV2 to TRBJ1-2; no clear D gene. The germline CDR1 and CDR2 sequences are SNHLY and FYNNEI. This CDR3 comprises 15 residues. Deletions cut 1 base from V and 7 bases from J, with 16 bases between. Here the CDR3 DNA reads TGTGCCAGCAGTGAAGTTGGGCCTGTGGTAGCTGGCTACACCTTC. It codes for CASSEVGPVVAGYTF.

This clone was observed once. The CDR3 sequence is CASSSGLAGRDTQYF. The CDR3 DNA is TGTGCCAGCAGTTCGGGACTAGCGGGACGAGATACGCAGTATTTT. The chain joins TRBV7-8 to TRBJ2-3; 13 bases fit TRBD2. Germline V lookup: CDR1 SGHVS, CDR2 FQNEAQ. Unmatched junction bases numbered 5, after V lost 6 bases and J lost 5 bases. The CDR3 is 15 residues long.

V is TRBV6-1 and J is TRBJ2-1; TRBD1 aligns across 9 bases. With V trimmed by 3 bases and J by 10 bases, 4 bases remained unmatched. The CDR3 runs 13 residues. Germline V gives CDR1 MNHNS, CDR2 SASEGT. In DNA form, the CDR3 reads TGTGCCAGCAGTGACAACAGGGGGCTCGAGCAGTTCTTC. It yields the protein CASSDNRGLEQFF.

This clone was seen once. The J gene is TRBJ1-3, the V gene TRBV10-1; 9 bases map to TRBD1. V was clipped by 6 bases and J by 7 bases; unmatched bases: 10. Germline lookup yields CDR1 WNHNN and CDR2 SYGVQD (reference sequence). The CDR3 extends over 15 amino acids. The CDR3, as DNA: TGCGCCAGCAGCGCTCCGGACAGGGGAAGGAACACCATATATTTT. Its protein is CASSAPDRGRNTIYF.

V gene TRBV5-6 combines with J gene TRBJ1-5; 8 bases line up with TRBD1. Germline values: CDR1 SGHDT, CDR2 YYEEEE. This CDR3 region has 15 residues. V gave up 5 bases and J gave up 6 bases; unmatched junction bases: 10. The CDR3 region is CASSLFGQGGQPQHF. The CDR3 coding sequence is TGTGCCAGCAGTTTATTTGGACAGGGCGGTCAGCCCCAGCATTTT. Combining the CDR3 with reference TRBV5-6 and TRBJ1-5 gives the whole variable domain DAGVTQSPTHLIKTRGQQVTLRCSPKSGHDTVSWYQQALGQGPQFIFQYYEEEERQRGNFPDRFSGHQFPNYSSELNVNALLLGDSALYLCASSLFGQGGQPQHFGDGTRLSIL.

This chain links TRBV11-3 with TRBJ2-2; D might be TRBD2 (5 bases). Germline V gives CDR1 SGHNT, CDR2 YENEEA. This CDR3 has 14 residues. The V and J ends lost 1 base and 6 bases respectively, with 9 bases between them. The CDR3 DNA follows: TGTGCCAGCAGCTTAGGAGGGCTCGCCGGGGAGCTGTTTTTT. This sequence encodes CASSLGGLAGELFF.

V gene TRBV19 combines with J gene TRBJ1-4; weak D call: TRBD1 (5 bases). Trimming shortened V by 6 bases and J by 4 bases, and 9 bases separated the two germline ends. Germline-derived CDR1 and CDR2 are LNHDA and SQIVND (reference sequence). This CDR3 comprises 13 residues. The CDR3 region is CASRGPGNEKLFF. In DNA form, the CDR3 reads TGTGCCAGTAGGGGACCGGGTAATGAAAAACTGTTTTTT.

The chain is built from TRBV6-1 and TRBJ1-1, with D unresolved. V dropped 7 bases and J dropped 1 base, with 10 bases sitting between them. The germline gives CDR1 MNHNS, CDR2 SASEGT. The CDR3 runs to 13 residues. The CDR3 DNA sequence: TGTGCCAGCAACTCGGTAGAGAACACTGAAGCTTTCTTT. Its translation: CASNSVENTEAFF.

This sequence joins TRBV7-9 and TRBJ1-6; 8 nucleotides match TRBD1. This CDR3 contains 15 residues. V shed 5 bases and J 6 bases; nucleotides not matched to a gene: 6. CDR1 and CDR2 from the germline V gene are SEHNR and FQNEAQ (reference sequence). The CDR3 region has the DNA TGTGCCAGCAGCCAAGGGGACAGGAGTAATTCACCCCTCCACTTT. This sequence encodes CASSQGDRSNSPLHF.

The chain is built from TRBV7-3 and TRBJ2-1; D is perhaps TRBD1 (6 bases). Trimming cost V 5 bases and J 3 bases, with 11 bases left between them. The CDR3 has 14 amino acids. Germline assignment: CDR1 SGHTA and CDR2 FQGTGA. The CDR3: CASSPTTGYNEQFF. Here the CDR3 DNA reads TGTGCCAGCAGCCCGACGACAGGCTACAATGAGCAGTTCTTC. Full variable domain (rest looked up from reference TRBV7-3 and TRBJ2-1): GAGVSQTPSNKVTEKGKYVELRCDPISGHTALYWYRQSLGQGPEFLIYFQGTGAADDSGLPNDRFFAVRPEGSVSTLKIQRTERGDSAVYLCASSPTTGYNEQFFGPGTRLTVL.

This clone was seen once. V usage is TRBV10-3 and J usage is TRBJ1-1; D is ambiguous. V shed 3 bases and J shed 2 bases, with 13 bases lying between them. Germline V gene data show CDR1 as ENHRY and CDR2 as SYGVKD. CDR3 length equals 15 residues. The CDR3 DNA follows: TGTGCCATCAGTGATCCGGGCTCCCCTAACACTGAAGCTTTCTTT. Translating it yields CAISDPGSPNTEAFF.

This clone was detected only once. The chain recombines TRBV28 with TRBJ1-2, with D uncertain. There are 17 residues in the CDR3. CDR1 and CDR2 from the germline V gene are MDHEN and SYDVKM. V was shortened by 2 bases and J by 0 bases, with 16 bases between the two germline ends. CDR3 sequence: CASSLGPERLTNYGYTF. The CDR3 bases are TGTGCCAGCAGTTTAGGTCCCGAAAGATTGACTAACTATGGCTACACCTTC.

The chain recombines TRBV4-3 with TRBJ1-1; D uncertain. The germline V gene has CDR1 LGHNA and CDR2 YSLEER. Deletions cut 0 bases from V and 3 bases from J, with 8 bases between. CDR3 length: 14 amino acids. Here the CDR3 DNA reads TGCGCCAGCAGCCAAGACTTCCAGGACACTGAAGCTTTCTTT. This gives the protein CASSQDFQDTEAFF.